Presented here are 9 T cell receptor beta chains from one specimen sequenced in a study of PD-L1 blockade in urothelial cancer. This table comes from immunoSEQ multiplex PCR, and its TCRdb copy is limited to in-frame clones, with some not included. The table has around 47,000 clones, roughly 78% seen once. The time point: peripheral blood 6 weeks after treatment start. The sample in question was PBMCs, obtained around atezolizumab (anti-PD-L1) treatment. The receptors stem from a man aged 55 to 69 with urothelial cancer.

This clone was found a few times. V and J are TRBV6-5 and TRBJ1-4; 8 bases map to TRBD1. This CDR3 region has 14 residues. Germline values: CDR1 MNHEY, CDR2 SVGAGI. Germline trimming cut 6 bases from V and 4 bases from J; bases unmatched to any gene: 4. The DNA of the CDR3 is TGTGCCAGCAGCCAGGGGGCTGGTAATGAAAAACTGTTTTTT. This sequence encodes CASSQGAGNEKLFF.

This chain joins TRBV7-2 and TRBJ1-2; D gene ambiguous. Per the germline V gene, CDR1 is SGHTA and CDR2 is FQGNSA. This CDR3 has 13 residues. Trimming shortened V by 1 base and J by 5 bases, and 8 bases separated the two germline ends. CDR3: CASSLGEGYGYTF. The CDR3 DNA follows: TGTGCCAGCAGCTTAGGAGAGGGTTATGGCTACACCTTC.

This clone appeared once. This chain joins TRBV9 and TRBJ2-3; 7 positions match TRBD2. This CDR3 has 17 amino acids. V lost 3 bases, J lost 0 bases, and 10 bases stayed unmatched. Germline V gives CDR1 SGDLS, CDR2 YYNGEE. This CDR3 is CASSAGTTGSSTDTQYF. CDR3 in DNA: TGTGCCAGCAGCGCAGGGACTACGGGTTCTAGCACAGATACGCAGTATTTT.

The chain combines TRBV28 with TRBJ2-1, with TRBD1 matching over 7 bases. The CDR3 is made up of 16 amino acids. Germline V gives CDR1 MDHEN, CDR2 SYDVKM. Trimming cost V 1 base and J 8 bases; bases outside gene matches: 11. The CDR3, as DNA: TGTGCCAGCAGTTTATTGAAGACAGGGTACCCTGATGAGCAGTTCTTC. Translation: CASSLLKTGYPDEQFF.

In DNA, the CDR3 is TGTGCCAGCAGTAATAGCGGGAGCTCCACAGATACGCAGTATTTT. Its translation is CASSNSGSSTDTQYF. The chain joins TRBV6-6 to TRBJ2-3, with 9 bases matching TRBD2. The CDR3 sequence is 15 residues long. J gave up 2 bases and V 5 bases, and 5 bases lay outside the gene matches. The germline V gene has CDR1 MNHNY and CDR2 SVGAGI (reference sequence).

V gene TRBV4-3 combines with J gene TRBJ2-1; 7 nucleotides line up with TRBD2. The CDR3 is made up of 17 amino acids. Trimming took 0 bases from V and 2 from J; bases not matched to a gene: 7. Germline V gives CDR1 LGHNA, CDR2 YSLEER. The CDR3 region has the DNA TGCGCCAGCAGCCAAGAAGGTAACGCGGGGGCCTACAATGAGCAGTTCTTC. Translation gives CASSQEGNAGAYNEQFF.

The gene calls are TRBV18 and TRBJ2-3, with no clear D. Trimming removed 5 bases from V and 3 bases from J, with 3 bases in between. Germline loops: CDR1 KGHSH, CDR2 LQKENI. The CDR3 covers 11 residues. CDR3 coding DNA: TGTGCCAGCTCAACTACAGATACGCAGTATTTT. As protein: CASSTTDTQYF.

The V and J genes are TRBV5-1 and TRBJ2-2; tentative D call: TRBD1 (5 bases). The CDR3 extends over 15 amino acids. Germline CDR1 SGHRS, CDR2 YFSETQ. The V gene lost 6 bases and the J gene lost 2 bases, with 14 bases spanning the gap. The CDR3, as DNA: TGCGCCAGCAACCGAGACAGTGATAACACCGGGGAGCTGTTTTTT. Amino acids: CASNRDSDNTGELFF.

Relative to its sample, this clone is medium-sized. V is TRBV14 and J is TRBJ1-4, with 7 bases lining up with TRBD1. Per the germline V gene, CDR1 is SGHDN and CDR2 is FVKESK. This CDR3 comprises 15 residues. Trimming removed 0 bases from V and 14 bases from J; junction bases left unmatched: 12. The CDR3 region is CASSQDKGQAARLFF. The CDR3 DNA follows: TGTGCCAGCAGCCAAGATAAAGGACAGGCCGCTCGTCTGTTTTTT.